This TCR beta chain came from a study of T cell responses to AZD1222 COVID-19 vaccine. Whole-study results and caveats: Donors, mostly white British, included more females; clonal diversity was possibly underestimated.

TCRdb's table, derived via immunoSEQ multiplex PCR, lists solely in-frame clones and lacks some. The sample consists of under 200,000 clones, about 87% of them appearing once. Note on this clone: What it binds is unknown. The junction differs from germline at one of its ends, possibly a read error.

The CDR3 is 13 amino acids. CDR1 and CDR2 (germline): SGHTA, FQGTGA. The source material was peripheral blood, sampled on day 0 of MenACWY control vaccination. The TCR sequence derives from an adult in good health. The J gene is TRBJ2-3, the V gene TRBV7-3; TRBD2 might be the D (5 bases). CDR3 nucleotide sequence: TGTGCCAGCAGCTTGGGAGTTGCAGACACGCAGTATTTT. Translating it yields CASSLGVADTQYF.